Listed below are T cell receptor beta chains from one sample, sequenced in a study of monozygotic twins with inflammatory bowel disease. One entry per CDR3 protein, without DNA, is what TCRdb gives after re-calling the 5' RACE reads. This sample's table reports hundreds of thousands of distinct CDR3 sequences. Material for sequencing was blood. These receptors all come from a human donor with ulcerative colitis or Crohn's disease, or a healthy co-twin of an affected twin (not recorded which). CDR3s include the opening cysteine and the closing phenylalanine or tryptophan.

cdr3_aa j_call v_call
CATSPGLAIYEQFF TRBJ2-1 TRBV24-1
CAISESPGGRGNQPQHF TRBJ1-5 TRBV10-3
CASSFGAEAFF TRBJ1-1 TRBV5-6
CASEGRTSHGYTF TRBJ1-2 TRBV2
CASSTYRGYEQYF TRBJ2-7 TRBV3-1
CASSWDNTDTQYF TRBJ2-3 TRBV5-4
CASSELKVATNEKLFF TRBJ1-4 TRBV25-1
CATSDGYTEAFF TRBJ1-1 TRBV24-1
CASSQDGRGGVDTQYF TRBJ2-3 TRBV3-1
CASSSSSDRSYEQYF TRBJ2-7 TRBV19
CSASRAGGDTGELFF TRBJ2-2 TRBV20-1
CASSSPSATYNEQFF TRBJ2-1 TRBV7-9
CASSLVRGLSGANVLTF TRBJ2-6 TRBV11-2
CASRLIASRETQYF TRBJ2-5 TRBV7-2
CASSTGQGEGYTF TRBJ1-2 TRBV5-1
CSACISGEVYNEQFF TRBJ2-1 TRBV20-1
CASSSTGELFF TRBJ2-2 TRBV7-2
CATSRGSTDTQYF TRBJ2-3 TRBV15
CASSHDLRGDTEAFF TRBJ1-1 TRBV3-1
CASRINRGAASGTRKNEQFF TRBJ2-1 TRBV6-4
CATSRWGAGGSGNTIYF TRBJ1-3 TRBV15
CASSLAMTGGGQPQHF TRBJ1-5 TRBV12-3/TRBV12-4
CSARQTSGGTGELFF TRBJ2-2 TRBV20-1
CSASPYGTGQSSYEQYF TRBJ2-7 TRBV20-1
CASSLRQRAGGNQPQHF TRBJ1-5 TRBV28
CASRSTGYQSQPQHF TRBJ1-5 TRBV6-2/TRBV6-3
CATWTGTVYEQYF TRBJ2-7 TRBV10-3
CSARDRTYEQYF TRBJ2-7 TRBV29-1
CASSLFRNPTDTQYF TRBJ2-3 TRBV7-2
CAISERADTDTQYF TRBJ2-3 TRBV10-3
CASRRTSGRSAGELFF TRBJ2-2 TRBV12-3/TRBV12-4
CASVEAGRTDTQYF TRBJ2-3 TRBV10-2
CAISSRTANNSPLHF TRBJ1-6 TRBV10-3
CAISGRVSSYNEQFF TRBJ2-1 TRBV10-3
CASSRRGQTGELFF TRBJ2-2 TRBV6-1
CASSLKGAEAFF TRBJ1-1 TRBV7-8
CASSLGTSGSTRETQYF TRBJ2-5 TRBV5-1
CASSQDLNTEAFF TRBJ1-1 TRBV4-3
CSARGDRGLETQYF TRBJ2-5 TRBV20-1
CASSLLAGDTYEQYF TRBJ2-7 TRBV7-9
CAWSDTGRGHLAKNIQYF TRBJ2-4 TRBV30
CASSSSRSLAGAYQETQYF TRBJ2-5 TRBV6-5
CASSAPLPSYEQYF TRBJ2-7 TRBV7-9
CASSLDNGGATDTQYF TRBJ2-3 TRBV11-2
CAWSRRYGEGNQPQHF TRBJ1-5 TRBV30
CASSPWPGNTEAFF TRBJ1-1 TRBV6-6
CSARKRAGANTGELFF TRBJ2-2 TRBV20-1
CASRTAGGAGELFF TRBJ2-2 TRBV6-1
CASSERVGVQTQYF TRBJ2-5 TRBV5-1
CASSYQDMNTEAFF TRBJ1-1 TRBV6-5